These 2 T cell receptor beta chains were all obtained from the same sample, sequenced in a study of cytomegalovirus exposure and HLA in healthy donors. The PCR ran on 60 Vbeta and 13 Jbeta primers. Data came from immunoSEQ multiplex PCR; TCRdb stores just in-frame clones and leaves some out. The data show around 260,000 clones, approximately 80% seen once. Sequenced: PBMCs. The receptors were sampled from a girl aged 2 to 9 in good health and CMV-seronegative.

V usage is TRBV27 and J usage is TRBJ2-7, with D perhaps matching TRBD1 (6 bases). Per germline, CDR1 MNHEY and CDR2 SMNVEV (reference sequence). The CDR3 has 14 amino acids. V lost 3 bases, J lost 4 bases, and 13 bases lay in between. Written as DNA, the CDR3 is TGTGCCAGCAGTTTCGCGTTAGGGACATACGAGCAGTACTTC. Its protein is CASSFALGTYEQYF.

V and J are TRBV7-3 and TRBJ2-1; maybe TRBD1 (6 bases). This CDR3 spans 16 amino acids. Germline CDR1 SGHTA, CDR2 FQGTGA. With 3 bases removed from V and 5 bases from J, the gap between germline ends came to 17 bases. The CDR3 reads CASSFTPGTSHNEQFF. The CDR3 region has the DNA TGTGCCAGCAGCTTCACCCCCGGGACAAGTCACAATGAGCAGTTCTTC.